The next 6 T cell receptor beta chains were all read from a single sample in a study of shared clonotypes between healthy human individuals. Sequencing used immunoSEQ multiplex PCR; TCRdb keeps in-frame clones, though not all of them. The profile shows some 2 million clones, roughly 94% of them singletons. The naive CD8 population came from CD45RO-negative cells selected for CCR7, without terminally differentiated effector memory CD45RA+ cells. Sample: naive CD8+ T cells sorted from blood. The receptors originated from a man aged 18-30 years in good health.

The CDR3 loop reads CASSPRTSGSKVSEQYF. The DNA for the CDR3 is TGTGCCAGCAGCCCTCGGACTAGCGGGAGCAAGGTCAGCGAGCAGTACTTC. This chain joins TRBV7-9 and TRBJ2-7; 13 bases match TRBD2. This CDR3 contains 17 residues. Germline CDR1 SEHNR, CDR2 FQNEAQ (reference sequence). V gave up 5 bases and J gave up 6 bases; unmatched junction bases: 13.

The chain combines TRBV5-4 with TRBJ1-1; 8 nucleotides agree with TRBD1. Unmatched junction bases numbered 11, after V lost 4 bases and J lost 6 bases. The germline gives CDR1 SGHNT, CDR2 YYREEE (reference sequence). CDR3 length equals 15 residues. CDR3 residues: CASSQDRTGRSEAFF. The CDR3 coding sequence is TGTGCCAGCAGCCAGGACAGGACAGGGAGGTCTGAAGCTTTCTTT. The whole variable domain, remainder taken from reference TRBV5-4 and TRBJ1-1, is ETGVTQSPTHLIKTRGQQVTLRCSSQSGHNTVSWYQQALGQGPQFIFQYYREEENGRGNFPPRFSGLQFPNYSSELNVNALELDDSALYLCASSQDRTGRSEAFFGQGTRLTVV.

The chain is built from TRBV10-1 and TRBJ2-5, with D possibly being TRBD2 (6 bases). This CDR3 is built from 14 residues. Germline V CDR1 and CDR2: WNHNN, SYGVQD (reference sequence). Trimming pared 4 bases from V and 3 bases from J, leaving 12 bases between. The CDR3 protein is CASSGAGSEETQYF. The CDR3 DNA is TGCGCCAGCAGTGGTGCGGGGTCGGAAGAGACCCAGTACTTC.

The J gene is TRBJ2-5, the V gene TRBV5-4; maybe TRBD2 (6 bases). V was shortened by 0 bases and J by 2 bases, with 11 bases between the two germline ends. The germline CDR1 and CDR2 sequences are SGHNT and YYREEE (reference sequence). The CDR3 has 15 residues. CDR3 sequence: CASSLGLEGQETQYF. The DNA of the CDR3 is TGTGCCAGCAGCTTGGGACTAGAGGGGCAAGAGACCCAGTACTTC.

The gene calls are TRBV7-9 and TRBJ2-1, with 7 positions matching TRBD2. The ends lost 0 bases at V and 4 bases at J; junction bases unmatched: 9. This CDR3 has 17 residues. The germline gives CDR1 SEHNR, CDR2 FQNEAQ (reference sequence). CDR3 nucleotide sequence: TGTGCCAGCAGCTTAGCGCTAATCCTAGCGGAGTACAATGAGCAGTTCTTC. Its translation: CASSLALILAEYNEQFF.

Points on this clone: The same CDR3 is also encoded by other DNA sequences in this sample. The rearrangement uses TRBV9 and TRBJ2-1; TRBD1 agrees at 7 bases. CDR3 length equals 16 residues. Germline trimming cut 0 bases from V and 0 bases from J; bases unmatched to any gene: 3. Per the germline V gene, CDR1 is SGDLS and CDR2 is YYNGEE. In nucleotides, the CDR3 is TGTGCCAGCAGCGTAGTGGGACAGAGCTCCTACAATGAGCAGTTCTTC. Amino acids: CASSVVGQSSYNEQFF.